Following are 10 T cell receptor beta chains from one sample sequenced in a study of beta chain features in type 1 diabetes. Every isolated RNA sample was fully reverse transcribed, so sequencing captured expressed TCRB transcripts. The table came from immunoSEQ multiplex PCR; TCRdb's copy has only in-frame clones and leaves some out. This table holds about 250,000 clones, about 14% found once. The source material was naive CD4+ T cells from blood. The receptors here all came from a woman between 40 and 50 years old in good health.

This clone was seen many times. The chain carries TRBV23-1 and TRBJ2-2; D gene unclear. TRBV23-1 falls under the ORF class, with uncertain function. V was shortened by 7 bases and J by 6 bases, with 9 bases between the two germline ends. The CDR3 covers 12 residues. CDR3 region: CASTHRAGELFF. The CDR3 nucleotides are TGCGCCAGCACCCACCGGGCCGGGGAGCTGTTTTTT.

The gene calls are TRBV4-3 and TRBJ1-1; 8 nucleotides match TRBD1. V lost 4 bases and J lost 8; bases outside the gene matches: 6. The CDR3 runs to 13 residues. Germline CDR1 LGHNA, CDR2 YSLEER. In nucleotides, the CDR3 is TGCGCCAGCAGCCGCAAAACAGGGGGAGAAGCTTTCTTT. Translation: CASSRKTGGEAFF.

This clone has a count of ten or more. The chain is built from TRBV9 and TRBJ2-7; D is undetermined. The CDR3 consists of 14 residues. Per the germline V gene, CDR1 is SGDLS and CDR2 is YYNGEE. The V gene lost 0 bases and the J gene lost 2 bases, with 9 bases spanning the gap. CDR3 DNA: TGTGCCAGCAGCGTAGCATATGGCACCTACGAGCAGTACTTC. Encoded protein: CASSVAYGTYEQYF.

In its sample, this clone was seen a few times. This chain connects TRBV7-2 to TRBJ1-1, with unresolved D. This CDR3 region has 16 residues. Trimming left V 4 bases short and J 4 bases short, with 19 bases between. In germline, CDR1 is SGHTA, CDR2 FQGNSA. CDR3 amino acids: CASSSNEVGVGTEAFF. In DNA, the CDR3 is TGTGCCAGCAGCTCTAACGAGGTCGGGGTTGGCACTGAAGCTTTCTTT.

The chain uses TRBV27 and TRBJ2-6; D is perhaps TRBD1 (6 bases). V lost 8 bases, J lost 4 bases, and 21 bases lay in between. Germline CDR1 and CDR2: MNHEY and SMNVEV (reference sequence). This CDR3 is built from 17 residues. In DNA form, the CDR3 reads TGTGCCAGCGGACGACAGGTTGGAACGTTGGGGGCCAACGTCCTGACTTTC. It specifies CASGRQVGTLGANVLTF.

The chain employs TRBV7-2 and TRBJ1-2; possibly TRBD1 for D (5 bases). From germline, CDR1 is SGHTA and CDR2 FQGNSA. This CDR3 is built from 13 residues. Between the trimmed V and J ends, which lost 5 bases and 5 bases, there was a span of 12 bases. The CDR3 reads CASSPGRVYGYTF. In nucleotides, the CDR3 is TGTGCCAGCAGCCCAGGGAGGGTTTATGGCTACACCTTC. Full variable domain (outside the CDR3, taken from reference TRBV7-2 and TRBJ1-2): GAGVSQSPSNKVTEKGKDVELRCDPISGHTALYWYRQSLGQGLEFLIYFQGNSAPDKSGLPSDRFSAERTGGSVSTLTIQRTQQEDSAVYLCASSPGRVYGYTFGSGTRLTVV.

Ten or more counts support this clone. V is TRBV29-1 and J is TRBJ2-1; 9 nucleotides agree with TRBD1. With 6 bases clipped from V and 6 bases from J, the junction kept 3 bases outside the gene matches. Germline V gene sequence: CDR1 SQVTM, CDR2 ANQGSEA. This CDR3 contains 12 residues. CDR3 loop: CSVWDRANEQFF. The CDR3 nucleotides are TGCAGCGTGTGGGACAGGGCCAATGAGCAGTTCTTC.

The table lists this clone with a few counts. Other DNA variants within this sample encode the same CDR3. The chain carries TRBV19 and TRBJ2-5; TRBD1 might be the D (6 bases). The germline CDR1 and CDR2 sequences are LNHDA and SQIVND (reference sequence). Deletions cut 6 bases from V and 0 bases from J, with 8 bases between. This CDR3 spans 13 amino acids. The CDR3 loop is CASSGQYQETQYF. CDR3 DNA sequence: TGTGCCAGTAGCGGACAGTACCAAGAGACCCAGTACTTC.

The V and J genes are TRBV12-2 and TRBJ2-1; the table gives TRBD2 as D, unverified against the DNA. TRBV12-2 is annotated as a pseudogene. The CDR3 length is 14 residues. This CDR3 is CASRLGEGGNEQFF. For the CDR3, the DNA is TGTGCAAGTCGCTTAGGGGAGGGGGGAAATGAGCAGTTCTTC.

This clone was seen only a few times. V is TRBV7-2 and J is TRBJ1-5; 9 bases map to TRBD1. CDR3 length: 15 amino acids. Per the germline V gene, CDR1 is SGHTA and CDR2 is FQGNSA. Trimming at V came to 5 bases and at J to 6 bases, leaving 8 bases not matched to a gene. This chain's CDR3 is CASSPEQGAFQPQHF. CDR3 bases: TGTGCCAGCAGCCCGGAACAGGGGGCTTTTCAGCCCCAGCATTTT.